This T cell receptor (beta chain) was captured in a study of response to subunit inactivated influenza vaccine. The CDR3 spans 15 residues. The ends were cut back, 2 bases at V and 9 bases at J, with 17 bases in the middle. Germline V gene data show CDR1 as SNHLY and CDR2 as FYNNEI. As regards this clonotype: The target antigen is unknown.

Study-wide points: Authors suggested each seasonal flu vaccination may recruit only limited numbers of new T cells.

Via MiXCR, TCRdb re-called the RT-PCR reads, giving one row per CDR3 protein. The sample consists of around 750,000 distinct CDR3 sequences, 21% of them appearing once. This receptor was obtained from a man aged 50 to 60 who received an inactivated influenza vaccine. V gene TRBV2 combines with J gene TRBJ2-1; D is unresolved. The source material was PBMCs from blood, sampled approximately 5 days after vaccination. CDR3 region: CASSEPGGRDPEQFF. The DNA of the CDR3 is TGTGCCAGCAGTGAACCCGGCGGCCGAGATCCTGAGCAGTTCTTC.